The 18 T cell receptor beta chains below were found in one sample sequenced in a study of CD8+ T cells in alopecia areata. Investigators isolated RNA and reverse transcribed it into cDNA to act as the sequencing template. Profiled with immunoSEQ multiplex PCR; TCRdb holds only in-frame clones, not every one. This sample has some 100,000 clones, with roughly 69% found just once. The source material was CD4+ T cells sorted from blood. These receptors were taken from a human donor in good health.

The chain combines TRBV4-2 with TRBJ2-5; 9 bases match TRBD1. Germline CDR1 LGHNA, CDR2 YNFKEQ. After removal of 1 base from V and 4 bases from J, the junction contained 7 bases not matched to a gene. The CDR3 runs to 16 residues. CDR3 loop: CASSQARTGERETQYF. The CDR3 DNA reads as TGTGCCAGCAGCCAAGCACGGACAGGGGAGCGAGAGACCCAGTACTTC.

This clone has a handful of counts. The chain carries TRBV23-1 and TRBJ1-2, with D tentatively TRBD1 (6 bases). TRBV23-1 is filed as an ORF, its function uncertain. This CDR3 comprises 15 residues. The V and J ends lost 0 bases and 8 bases respectively, with 16 bases between them. The CDR3 sequence: CASSQSRARGKGYTF. CDR3 DNA sequence: TGCGCCAGCAGTCAATCGAGGGCCAGGGGTAAAGGCTACACCTTC.

The chain couples TRBV5-6 to TRBJ1-5; no reliable D call. CDR3 length equals 12 residues. V was shortened by 4 bases and J by 6 bases, with 8 bases between the two germline ends. The germline gives CDR1 SGHDT, CDR2 YYEEEE. CDR3 loop: CASSQWGQPQHF. For the CDR3, the DNA is TGTGCCAGCAGCCAGTGGGGTCAGCCCCAGCATTTT.

The rearrangement uses TRBV18 and TRBJ1-1; TRBD1 might be the D (6 bases). V was clipped by 8 bases and J by 0 bases, with 10 bases between them. CDR3 length: 13 amino acids. The germline V gene has CDR1 KGHSH and CDR2 LQKENI. CDR3 sequence reads: CASKGHMNTEAFF. CDR3 coding DNA: TGTGCCAGCAAGGGACATATGAACACTGAAGCTTTCTTT.

The rearrangement uses TRBV2 and TRBJ1-2; 8 nucleotides line up with TRBD1. Germline trimming cut 4 bases from V and 4 bases from J; bases unmatched to any gene: 8. CDR1 and CDR2 from the germline V gene are SNHLY and FYNNEI. This CDR3 has 15 amino acids. CDR3 amino acids: CASSVQGAGVYGYTF. The CDR3 region has the DNA TGTGCCAGCAGTGTCCAGGGGGCAGGGGTCTATGGCTACACCTTC.

Only one count was recorded for this clone. The rearrangement uses TRBV7-9 and TRBJ2-5; 8 nucleotides match TRBD2. Trimming removed 3 bases from V and 5 bases from J; junction bases left unmatched: 5. This CDR3 has 14 amino acids. CDR1 and CDR2 (germline): SEHNR, FQNEAQ (reference sequence). The CDR3 DNA reads as TGTGCCAGCAGCTTCGCGGGGGGATTGGAGACCCAGTACTTC. It codes for CASSFAGGLETQYF. The full variable domain, with the rest looked up from reference TRBV7-9 and TRBJ2-5, is DTGVSQNPRHKITKRGQNVTFRCDPISEHNRLYWYRQTLGQGPEFLTYFQNEAQLEKSRLLSDRFSAERPKGSFSTLEIQRTEQGDSAMYLCASSFAGGLETQYFGPGTRLLVL.

The gene calls are TRBV4-1 and TRBJ2-2; unclear D gene. This CDR3 has 15 residues. Per germline, CDR1 MGHRA and CDR2 YSYEKL. The V and J ends lost 0 bases and 2 bases respectively, with 7 bases between them. The CDR3 DNA reads TGCGCCAGCAGCCAAGAACAGAGAAACACCGGGGAGCTGTTTTTT. This gives the protein CASSQEQRNTGELFF.

V gene TRBV29-1 combines with J gene TRBJ1-1; perhaps TRBD1 as D (6 bases). The CDR3 contains 13 residues. Trimming shortened V by 7 bases and J by 5 bases, and 17 bases separated the two germline ends. From germline, CDR1 is SQVTM and CDR2 ANQGSEA. This CDR3 reads CSASLQGATEAFF. The CDR3 DNA reads as TGCAGCGCCTCCCTACAGGGTGCAACTGAAGCTTTCTTT.

CDR3 residues: CASSDRSSGANVLTF. The CDR3 bases are TGTGCCAGCAGTGACAGGAGCTCTGGGGCCAACGTCCTGACTTTC. This rearrangement joins TRBV2 to TRBJ2-6; D ambiguous. The V gene lost 3 bases and the J gene lost 0 bases, with 6 bases spanning the gap. Germline CDR1 and CDR2: SNHLY and FYNNEI. The CDR3 consists of 15 residues.

V gene TRBV11-3 combines with J gene TRBJ2-5; possible D gene TRBD1, 6 bases. The CDR3 is 14 amino acids. With 4 bases removed from V and 0 bases from J, the gap between germline ends came to 9 bases. Germline V gene data show CDR1 as SGHNT and CDR2 as YENEEA. CDR3 in DNA: TGTGCCAGCAGCTCTCAGGGGTACCAAGAGACCCAGTACTTC. Translating it yields CASSSQGYQETQYF.

This rearrangement joins TRBV5-1 to TRBJ2-5; tentatively, D is TRBD2 (6 bases). Germline assignment: CDR1 SGHRS and CDR2 YFSETQ. The CDR3 has 20 amino acids. V shed 1 base and J shed 3 bases, with 28 bases lying between them. The CDR3 here is CASSLSPLTTRVAAEETQYF. DNA for the CDR3: TGCGCCAGCAGCTTGTCCCCGTTGACTACTCGCGTAGCGGCTGAAGAGACCCAGTACTTC.

The chain carries TRBV7-9 and TRBJ2-3; 8 bases are shared with TRBD2. Germline values: CDR1 SEHNR, CDR2 FQNEAQ (reference sequence). With V trimmed by 5 bases and J by 0 bases, 4 bases remained unmatched. The length of the CDR3 is 15 residues. The CDR3 DNA reads TGTGCCAGCAGCCCCCGGGGGGGGAGCACAGATACGCAGTATTTT. It translates to CASSPRGGSTDTQYF. Drawing the rest from reference TRBV7-9 and TRBJ2-3, the complete variable domain is DTGVSQNPRHKITKRGQNVTFRCDPISEHNRLYWYRQTLGQGPEFLTYFQNEAQLEKSRLLSDRFSAERPKGSFSTLEIQRTEQGDSAMYLCASSPRGGSTDTQYFGPGTRLTVL.

The J gene is TRBJ1-6, the V gene TRBV7-3; 7 positions agree with TRBD1. The CDR3 has 13 amino acids. In germline, CDR1 is SGHTA, CDR2 FQGTGA. J was trimmed by 9 bases and V by 5 bases; bases with no gene match: 4. The DNA for the CDR3 is TGTGCCAGCAGCCAACAGGGGAGTTCACCCCTCCACTTT. The encoded protein is CASSQQGSSPLHF.

The chain employs TRBV2 and TRBJ1-5; TRBD1 might be the D (5 bases). This CDR3 comprises 15 residues. Trimming took 1 base from V and 2 from J, leaving 9 bases between them. In germline, CDR1 is SNHLY, CDR2 FYNNEI. The CDR3 DNA follows: TGTGCCAGCAGTGAAGACGGGGGTCGCAATCAGCCCCAGCATTTT. As protein: CASSEDGGRNQPQHF.

This clone was seen a few times. This sequence joins TRBV7-9 and TRBJ2-5; tentatively, D is TRBD1 (6 bases). Trimming shortened V by 3 bases and J by 2 bases, and 22 bases separated the two germline ends. This CDR3 is 18 amino acids long. In germline, CDR1 is SEHNR, CDR2 FQNEAQ (reference sequence). The CDR3 coding sequence is TGTGCCAGCAGCTTCGGCTGGGGCAGAATGGGGGCACAAGAGACCCAGTACTTC. Its translation: CASSFGWGRMGAQETQYF.

J is TRBJ2-6 and V is TRBV4-1; D tentatively fits TRBD1 or TRBD2 (5 bases each). The germline gives CDR1 MGHRA, CDR2 YSYEKL. This CDR3 has 18 amino acids. The germline V and J ends were trimmed by 0 bases and 1 base, with 13 bases remaining between them. The CDR3 sequence is CASSQDPGTPSGANVLTF. In nucleotides, the CDR3 is TGCGCCAGCAGCCAAGATCCGGGGACCCCATCTGGGGCCAACGTCCTGACTTTC.

The chain couples TRBV11-2 to TRBJ2-7, with D perhaps TRBD2 (5 bases). V was cut by 1 base and J by 0 bases, with 10 bases left in between. There are 15 residues in the CDR3. Looked up from germline, CDR1 is SGHAT and CDR2 is FQNNGV. CDR3 loop: CASSLVTGSSYEQYF. The CDR3 DNA reads as TGTGCCAGCAGCTTAGTTACGGGGAGCTCCTACGAGCAGTACTTC.

The rearrangement joins TRBV30 to TRBJ2-1; D gene uncertain. V shed 0 bases and J shed 5 bases, with 8 bases lying between them. There are 13 residues in the CDR3. Germline loops: CDR1 GTSNPN, CDR2 SVGIG (reference sequence). The CDR3 sequence is CAWSVQLDNEQFF. CDR3 sequence (DNA): TGTGCCTGGAGTGTACAGCTAGACAATGAGCAGTTCTTC.